Sequencing of this TCR beta chain was carried out in a study of Ad26.COV2.S vaccination and SARS-CoV-2 variants. For the study at large: Donor was one of the participants in the Ad26.COV2.S arm of the COV1001 trial.

Only in-frame clones appear in the TCRdb table, and some are missing; sequencing was by immunoSEQ multiplex PCR. The sample contains 200,000 to 300,000 clones, approximately 90% of which appear only once. Treatment defined: some 20 received Ad26.COV2.S at low or high dose, single or two shots; roughly five received placebo; per-sample allocation not given. Sampling took place 63 days after the first vaccine or placebo injection. The vaccine antigen was prefusion-stabilized Wuhan SARS-CoV-2 spike. This CDR3 region has 15 residues. Germline V gives CDR1 KGHSH, CDR2 LQKENI. V was pared by 2 bases and J by 5 bases, with 6 bases of the junction left unmatched.

The specimen was peripheral blood, collected in a trial of Ad26.COV2.S vaccine versus placebo. The sequence was obtained from a person between 18 and 59 years old who received the Ad26.COV2.S COVID-19 vaccine or a placebo. V and J are TRBV18 and TRBJ2-7; 10 nucleotides match TRBD1. The CDR3 nucleotides are TGTGCCAGCTCACCAGGGACAGGGGAGGTAGACGAGCAGTACTTC. Residues: CASSPGTGEVDEQYF.